This is a list of T cell receptor beta chains from one sample in a study of Tregs in tolerant kidney transplant recipients. Measured with immunoSEQ multiplex PCR; TCRdb has only the in-frame clones, and not every one. The table lists under 95,000 clones, 85% to 95% of them singletons. This specimen consisted of Tregs from blood, obtained before the transplant. Source of these receptors: a human donor who received a combined kidney and bone marrow transplant. CDR3s include the opening cysteine and the closing phenylalanine or tryptophan. The D gene is left open where the match is weak. Size is stated for part of the rows, as once, few or many counts, or as a class when the clone is expanded.

clone size: few
D gene: -
J gene: TRBJ1-3
V gene: TRBV10-3
CDR3 protein: CAIAVLSGNTIYF
CDR3 DNA: TGTGCCATCGCGGTTCTCTCTGGAAACACCATATATTTT

clone size: -
D gene: TRBD1
J gene: TRBJ1-5
V gene: TRBV19
CDR3 protein: CASSIDQGEQPQHF
CDR3 DNA: TGTGCCAGTAGTATTGACCAGGGGGAGCAGCCCCAGCATTTT

clone size: -
D gene: -
J gene: TRBJ1-1
V gene: TRBV4-3
CDR3 protein: CASSPSGTVNTEAFF
CDR3 DNA: TGCGCCAGCAGCCCTTCCGGGACGGTGAACACTGAAGCTTTCTTT

clone size: -
D gene: TRBD1
J gene: TRBJ2-1
V gene: TRBV11-1
CDR3 protein: CASSLEQGVYNEQFF
CDR3 DNA: TGTGCCAGCAGCTTAGAACAGGGGGTGTACAATGAGCAGTTCTTC

clone size: -
D gene: -
J gene: TRBJ1-5
V gene: TRBV9
CDR3 protein: CASSVGEGGHQPQHF
CDR3 DNA: TGTGCCAGCAGCGTAGGGGAGGGGGGCCATCAGCCCCAGCATTTT

clone size: -
D gene: -
J gene: TRBJ1-1
V gene: TRBV27
CDR3 protein: CASSLGGLGRAFF
CDR3 DNA: TGTGCCAGCAGTTTGGGCGGTTTAGGACGAGCTTTCTTT

clone size: -
D gene: -
J gene: TRBJ2-1
V gene: TRBV7-9
CDR3 protein: CASSPWGGGDPYNEQFF
CDR3 DNA: TGTGCCAGCAGCCCCTGGGGCGGGGGCGACCCCTACAATGAGCAGTTCTTC

clone size: -
D gene: -
J gene: TRBJ2-1
V gene: TRBV7-9
CDR3 protein: CASEGTVLREQFF
CDR3 DNA: TGTGCCAGCGAGGGGACGGTCTTGCGTGAGCAGTTCTTC

clone size: -
D gene: -
J gene: TRBJ1-2
V gene: TRBV2
CDR3 protein: CASSEQSYGYTF
CDR3 DNA: TGTGCCAGCAGTGAACAGTCCTATGGCTACACCTTC

clone size: -
D gene: TRBD2
J gene: TRBJ2-1
V gene: TRBV19
CDR3 protein: CASSIVAGPFNEQFF
CDR3 DNA: TGTGCCAGTAGTATAGTAGCGGGGCCTTTTAATGAGCAGTTCTTC

clone size: -
D gene: -
J gene: TRBJ2-1
V gene: TRBV21-1
CDR3 protein: CASSKPGQGASFYNEQFF
CDR3 DNA: TGTGCCAGCAGCAAACCGGGACAGGGGGCTTCTTTTTACAATGAGCAGTTCTTC

clone size: once
D gene: -
J gene: TRBJ2-5
V gene: TRBV10-3
CDR3 protein: CAISEEREETQYF
CDR3 DNA: TGTGCCATCAGTGAAGAGAGAGAAGAGACCCAGTACTTC

clone size: -
D gene: TRBD1
J gene: TRBJ1-1
V gene: TRBV7-2
CDR3 protein: CASSLGQGGQAFF
CDR3 DNA: TGTGCCAGCAGCTTAGGACAGGGCGGGCAAGCTTTCTTT

clone size: -
D gene: TRBD2
J gene: TRBJ2-7
V gene: TRBV7-8
CDR3 protein: CASTPSGRGTYEQYF
CDR3 DNA: TGTGCCAGCACCCCTAGCGGGAGGGGGACCTACGAGCAGTACTTC

clone size: -
D gene: TRBD2
J gene: TRBJ2-7
V gene: TRBV6-5
CDR3 protein: CASSYSSGASYEQYF
CDR3 DNA: TGTGCCAGCAGTTACTCGAGCGGGGCCTCCTACGAGCAGTACTTC

clone size: -
D gene: TRBD1
J gene: TRBJ1-1
V gene: TRBV13
CDR3 protein: CASSLWTGPTEAFF
CDR3 DNA: TGTGCCAGCAGCTTATGGACAGGGCCCACTGAAGCTTTCTTT

clone size: -
D gene: -
J gene: TRBJ2-3
V gene: TRBV6-1
CDR3 protein: CASSDSGDTQYF
CDR3 DNA: TGTGCCAGCAGTGACTCGGGGGATACGCAGTATTTT

clone size: -
D gene: -
J gene: TRBJ1-5
V gene: TRBV28
CDR3 protein: CASRSWGNQPQHF
CDR3 DNA: TGTGCCAGCAGGTCGTGGGGCAATCAGCCCCAGCATTTT

clone size: few
D gene: -
J gene: TRBJ1-1
V gene: TRBV11-2
CDR3 protein: CASSLGRDTEAFF
CDR3 DNA: TGTGCCAGCAGCTTAGGCAGGGACACTGAAGCTTTCTTT

clone size: -
D gene: -
J gene: TRBJ1-2
V gene: TRBV6-1
CDR3 protein: CASQQGAAGYTF
CDR3 DNA: TGTGCCAGCCAACAGGGTGCAGCTGGCTACACCTTC

clone size: -
D gene: TRBD2
J gene: TRBJ2-7
V gene: TRBV27
CDR3 protein: CASSRTSGIYEQYF
CDR3 DNA: TGTGCCAGCAGTCGGACTAGCGGGATCTACGAGCAGTACTTC

clone size: -
D gene: -
J gene: TRBJ2-7
V gene: TRBV18
CDR3 protein: CASSLPGSYEQYF
CDR3 DNA: TGTGCCAGCTCATTGCCGGGCTCCTACGAGCAGTACTTC

clone size: -
D gene: -
J gene: TRBJ1-5
V gene: TRBV6-1
CDR3 protein: CASSEGTVNNQPQHF
CDR3 DNA: TGTGCCAGCAGTGAAGGGACAGTGAACAATCAGCCCCAGCATTTT

clone size: -
D gene: -
J gene: TRBJ1-2
V gene: TRBV4-1
CDR3 protein: CASSQGRYGYTF
CDR3 DNA: TGCGCCAGCAGCCAGGGACGGTATGGCTACACCTTC

clone size: -
D gene: TRBD1
J gene: TRBJ1-1
V gene: TRBV4-2
CDR3 protein: CASSHGQERRGAFF
CDR3 DNA: TGTGCCAGCAGCCATGGACAGGAGCGGAGGGGAGCTTTCTTT

clone size: -
D gene: -
J gene: TRBJ1-5
V gene: TRBV16
CDR3 protein: CASSELNQPQHF
CDR3 DNA: TGTGCCAGCAGCGAACTAAATCAGCCCCAGCATTTT

clone size: -
D gene: -
J gene: TRBJ1-2
V gene: TRBV6-6
CDR3 protein: CASSQQANYGYTF
CDR3 DNA: TGTGCCAGCAGCCAACAGGCTAACTATGGCTACACCTTC

clone size: -
D gene: TRBD1
J gene: TRBJ1-2
V gene: TRBV7-6
CDR3 protein: CASSLLPTGFENGYTF
CDR3 DNA: TGTGCCAGCAGCTTATTGCCGACAGGGTTTGAGAATGGCTACACCTTC

clone size: -
D gene: -
J gene: TRBJ2-5
V gene: TRBV5-8
CDR3 protein: CASSQETTQYF
CDR3 DNA: TGTGCCAGCAGCCAGGAGACGACCCAGTACTTC

clone size: -
D gene: -
J gene: TRBJ2-7
V gene: TRBV5-5
CDR3 protein: CASSFGGTEQYF
CDR3 DNA: TGTGCCAGCAGCTTTGGTGGAACCGAGCAGTACTTC

clone size: -
D gene: -
J gene: TRBJ2-1
V gene: TRBV7-9
CDR3 protein: CASSLGVRDNEQFF
CDR3 DNA: TGTGCCAGCAGCTTAGGGGTCCGGGACAATGAGCAGTTCTTC

clone size: -
D gene: -
J gene: TRBJ2-3
V gene: TRBV18
CDR3 protein: CASSPPGLDTQYF
CDR3 DNA: TGTGCCAGCTCACCACCAGGTTTAGATACGCAGTATTTT